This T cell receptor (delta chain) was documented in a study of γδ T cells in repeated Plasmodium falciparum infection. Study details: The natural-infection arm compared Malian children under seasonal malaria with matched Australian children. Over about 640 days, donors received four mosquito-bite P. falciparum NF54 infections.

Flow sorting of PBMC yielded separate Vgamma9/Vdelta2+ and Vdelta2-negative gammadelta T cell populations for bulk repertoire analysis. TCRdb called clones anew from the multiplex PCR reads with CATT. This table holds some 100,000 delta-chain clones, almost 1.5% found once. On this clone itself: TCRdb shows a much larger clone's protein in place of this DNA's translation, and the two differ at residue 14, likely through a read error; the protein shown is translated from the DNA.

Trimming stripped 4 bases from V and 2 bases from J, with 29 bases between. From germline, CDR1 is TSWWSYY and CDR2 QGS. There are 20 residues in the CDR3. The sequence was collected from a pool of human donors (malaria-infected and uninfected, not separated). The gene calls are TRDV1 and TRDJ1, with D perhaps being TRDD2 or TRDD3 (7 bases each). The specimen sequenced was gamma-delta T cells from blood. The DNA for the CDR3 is TGTGCTCTTGGGGGGTCCTTTTTCCTACTCATGGGGATAGAAACCGATAAACTCATCTTT. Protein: CALGGSFFLLMGIETDKLIF.